This T cell receptor beta chain originates from a study of control samples from healthy donors and cancer patients. The junction had 5 bases not matched to a gene; V was cut back by 3 bases and J by 2 bases. The V gene's germline CDR1 is GTSNPN and CDR2 SVGIG (reference sequence). The CDR3 runs to 15 residues. Profiling relied on immunoSEQ multiplex PCR, and the TCRdb table lists in-frame clones only, not all of them. The sample lists 130,000 to 150,000 clones, around 94% occurring once. This chain uses TRBV30 with TRBJ2-5, with 11 bases identical to TRBD2. The receptor was derived from a man aged 55 to 70 with colorectal cancer. Sequencing was performed on PBMCs. The DNA of the CDR3 is TGTGCCTGGAGAGAGGGACTAGCGGTTCAAGAGACCCAGTACTTC. Translation: CAWREGLAVQETQYF.